Below are 10 T cell receptor beta chains sequenced from a single sample in a study of CXCR3-negative and CXCR3-positive naive CD8 T cells. The method, 5' RACE with UMI labels, was used to prepare the TRB cDNA libraries. From the 5' RACE reads, TCRdb lists one entry per CDR3 protein and no DNA. Its clone listing holds about 45,000 distinct CDR3 sequences. Sequenced input: memory CD8+ T cells from blood. The receptors shown here come from a human donor in good health. Some clones in this sample may be carry-over from other donors' samples.

CDR3 protein: CASSSQSGSPLYRYTF. The V and J genes are TRBV7-9 and TRBJ1-2. Germline V gene sequence: CDR1 SEHNR, CDR2 FQNEAQ (reference sequence). This CDR3 is built from 16 residues.

The V gene is TRBV7-2, the J gene TRBJ1-6. The CDR3 sequence is 16 residues long. CDR1 and CDR2 (germline): SGHTA, FQGNSA. CDR3 amino acids: CASGGQHPFMNSPLHF.

This chain links TRBV11-2 with TRBJ2-1; TCRdb outputs TRBD1, but without DNA this stays unchecked. Germline CDR1 reads SGHAT; CDR2 reads FQNNGV. CDR3 length: 15 amino acids. CDR3 in amino acids: CASSLETQGRDEQFF. Filled out from reference TRBV11-2 and TRBJ2-1, the complete variable domain reads EAGVAQSPRYKIIEKRQSVAFWCNPISGHATLYWYQQILGQGPKLLIQFQNNGVVDDSQLPKDRFSAERLKGVDSTLKIQPAKLEDSAVYLCASSLETQGRDEQFFGPGTRLTVL.

The chain couples TRBV14 to TRBJ2-1; TCRdb proposes TRBD1, but this gene call is untestable without DNA. The germline CDR1 and CDR2 sequences are SGHDN and FVKESK. CDR3 length equals 12 residues. The CDR3 reads CASRSGYNEQFF.

The rearrangement uses TRBV20-1 and TRBJ2-1; the TCRdb call, TRBD2, lacks DNA for checking. Germline V gene sequence: CDR1 DFQATT, CDR2 SNEGSKA (reference sequence). The CDR3 covers 15 residues. CDR3 sequence reads: CSASSGESSYNEQFF.

Its frequency marks this clonotype as medium-sized. The chain links TRBV25-1 to TRBJ2-7; TCRdb's D call of TRBD1 is untestable without DNA. The length of the CDR3 is 14 residues. Germline values: CDR1 MGHDK, CDR2 SYGVNS. This CDR3 reads CASSDGGVAYEQYF.

The V call is TRBV4-3, the J call TRBJ1-1; with no DNA, the TCRdb D assignment of TRBD1 cannot be verified. CDR3 size: 15 residues. Germline V CDR1 and CDR2: LGHNA, YSLEER. The CDR3 protein is CASSQLLGENTEAFF.

This chain uses TRBV3-1 with TRBJ2-7; without DNA, the TCRdb call of TRBD1 cannot be checked. This CDR3 has 15 amino acids. Per germline, CDR1 LGHDT and CDR2 YNNKEL (reference sequence). CDR3: CASSQGDSPPNEQYF.

The chain combines TRBV29-1 with TRBJ2-2. In germline, CDR1 is SQVTM, CDR2 ANQGSEA. CDR3 length: 13 residues. The CDR3 sequence is CSVEGGDTGELFF.

The chain uses TRBV29-1 and TRBJ1-1. Germline CDR1 SQVTM, CDR2 ANQGSEA. The CDR3 loop spans 11 amino acids. The chain's CDR3 is CSFPEGTEAFF.